Detailed here is one TCR beta chain. Data came from immunoSEQ multiplex PCR; TCRdb stores just in-frame clones and leaves some out. The table includes some 250,000 clones, about 90% detected once. Germline-derived CDR1 and CDR2 are KGHSH and LQKENI. V lost 5 bases and J lost 1; bases outside the gene matches: 4. CDR3 length: 15 residues. This sample stems from a study of cytomegalovirus exposure and HLA in healthy donors. The chain couples TRBV18 to TRBJ2-2, with 7 bases matching TRBD1. The receptor was derived from a woman younger than 35 in good health and CMV-seronegative. Sample: PBMCs. CDR3 sequence reads: CASSNRGQNTGELFF. The CDR3, as DNA: TGTGCCAGCTCAAACAGGGGTCAGAACACCGGGGAGCTGTTTTTT. The full variable domain, in which reference TRBV18 and TRBJ2-2 provide the parts outside the CDR3, is NAGVMQNPRHLVRRRGQEARLRCSPMKGHSHVYWYRQLPEEGLKFMVYLQKENIIDESGMPKERFSAEFPKEGPSILRIQQVVRGDSAAYFCASSNRGQNTGELFFGEGSRLTVL.